These 12 T cell receptor beta chains were sequenced from one sample in a study of blood T cells in healthy people across ages. The use of a sample-barcoded 5' primer and a J-beta primer mix characterized a second PCR of about 7 to 12 cycles. One entry per CDR3 protein results from TCRdb running MiXCR on the 5' RACE reads. The sample has 600,000 or so distinct CDR3 sequences, roughly 21% seen once. The material sequenced was blood. Receptors originate from a man aged 70 or older in good health.

Only a few counts were recorded for this clonotype. The V call is TRBV14, the J call TRBJ2-5; 10 bases fit TRBD2. The J call may be faulty, since TRBJ2-7 better matches the DNA end. CDR1 is SGHDN, CDR2 FVKESK, per germline. The CDR3 extends over 16 amino acids. CDR3 DNA: TGTGCCAGCAGCCAAGAGCGGCTAGCGGGAGTCCACGAGCAGTACTTC. Protein sequence: CASSQERLAGVHEQYF.

The CDR3 coding sequence is TGTGCCAGCAGTTTGGCAGGGTGGACTGTAACTAGCACAGATACGCAGTATTTT. The encoded protein is CASSLAGWTVTSTDTQYF. The chain has TRBV28 and TRBJ2-3; D could derive from TRBD1 or TRBD2 (5 bases each). The CDR3 has 18 residues. Trimming left V 3 bases short and J 0 bases short, with 19 bases between. CDR1 MDHEN and CDR2 SYDVKM come from the germline V gene.

This clonotype has only a few counts. As DNA, the CDR3 is TGTGCCAGCAGGGAGACTAGCGGGAGCTTTGAGACCCAGTACTTC. It codes for CASRETSGSFETQYF. This chain connects TRBV6-5 to TRBJ2-5, with TRBD2 identical over 12 bases. This CDR3 has 15 amino acids. The V segment lost 6 bases and the J segment 5 bases; nucleotides outside the gene matches: 7. CDR1 and CDR2 from the germline V gene are MNHEY and SVGAGI.

This clonotype was observed many times. V is TRBV10-3 and J is TRBJ2-2; no firm D call. This CDR3 has 13 residues. CDR1 and CDR2 (germline): ENHRY, SYGVKD. The V end was cut by 3 bases, the J end by 3 bases, with 5 bases between. CDR3 protein: CAISDEDTGELFF. The CDR3 DNA follows: TGTGCCATCAGTGACGAAGACACCGGGGAGCTGTTTTTT.

On this clonotype itself: The junction departs from the called germline gene at one end, perhaps through a read error. The J gene is TRBJ2-5, the V gene TRBV4-3; 10 nucleotides agree with TRBD2. Germline lookup yields CDR1 LGHNA and CDR2 YSLEER. This CDR3 region has 15 residues. CDR3 region: CAASRRAGGPYEQHF. The CDR3, as DNA: TGCGCCGCCAGTAGAAGAGCGGGAGGGCCCTACGAGCAGCACTTC.

DNA for the CDR3: TGTGCCAGCAGCTGGGGCCGGGACAGGGCTCTCTCTGGGGCCAACGTCCTGACTTTC. Translated, it gives CASSWGRDRALSGANVLTF. V gene TRBV7-9 combines with J gene TRBJ2-6; 9 bases are shared with TRBD1. V was clipped by 4 bases and J by 0 bases; unmatched bases: 10. CDR3 length: 19 residues. Per germline, CDR1 SEHNR and CDR2 FQNEAQ (reference sequence).

The chain has TRBV20-1 and TRBJ2-2; D is uncertain. The CDR3 runs to 13 residues. CDR1 is DFQATT and CDR2 is SNEGSKA in the germline V gene (reference sequence). V dropped 3 bases and J dropped 2 bases, with 7 bases sitting between them. The CDR3 DNA sequence: TGCAGTGCTAGTTCTGAAAACACCGGGGAGCTGTTTTTT. The encoded protein is CSASSENTGELFF.

This clonotype was observed many times. The V gene is TRBV28, the J gene TRBJ2-3, with D unresolved. Germline lookup yields CDR1 MDHEN and CDR2 SYDVKM. CDR3 length equals 14 residues. Trimming stripped 6 bases from V and 1 base from J, with 11 bases between. The DNA for the CDR3 is TGTGCCAGCAGGAGTACGGTGGGCACAGATACGCAGTATTTT. Translated, it gives CASRSTVGTDTQYF.

This clonotype appeared a few times. The chain recombines TRBV29-1 with TRBJ1-2; 7 bases are a match to TRBD1. Per germline, CDR1 SQVTM and CDR2 ANQGSEA. The CDR3 runs 13 residues. The trim removed 0 bases at V and 6 bases at J, leaving 4 bases unmatched. The DNA for the CDR3 is TGCAGCGTTGAAGATCCTGGGACAGATGGCTACACCTTC. Encoded protein: CSVEDPGTDGYTF.

This clonotype was seen only a few times. The chain joins TRBV6-2 or TRBV6-3 to TRBJ2-1; tentatively, D is TRBD1 or TRBD2 (6 bases each). The assigned J gene may be wrong: the sequence end matches TRBJ2-7 better. This CDR3 has 13 residues. Looked up from germline, CDR1 is MNHEY and CDR2 is SVGEGT. The CDR3 DNA is TGTGCCAGCAGAAATGACGGGGGCGGCGAGCAGTACTTC. Amino acids: CASRNDGGGEQYF.

This clonotype showed up just a few times. The V call is TRBV9, the J call TRBJ2-1, with 9 nucleotides matching TRBD2. This CDR3 region has 15 residues. Germline CDR1 and CDR2: SGDLS and YYNGEE. The V segment lost 0 bases and the J segment 4 bases; nucleotides outside the gene matches: 2. In DNA form, the CDR3 reads TGTGCCAGCAGCGTAGTAGCGGGAGAGTACAATGAGCAGTTCTTC. Its translation is CASSVVAGEYNEQFF.

This clonotype came up a few times. The chain has TRBV21-1 and TRBJ2-5; TRBD2, the table's D call, was not compared with the DNA. TRBV21-1 is an annotated pseudogene. This CDR3 has 16 amino acids. The CDR3 here is CASSKVTLGGQETQYF. CDR3 DNA sequence: TGTGCCAGCAGCAAAGTGACCCTGGGAGGCCAAGAGACCCAGTACTTC.